The entry below gives a single TCR beta chain sequence along with its context. Its antigen is still unknown. The CDR3 has 15 amino acids. Germline V gene sequence: CDR1 SGHTS, CDR2 YDEGEE. V lost 0 bases to trimming and J lost 4 bases, with 13 bases between them. The sample comes from a study of cytomegalovirus exposure and HLA in healthy donors. 13 Jbeta primers and 60 Vbeta primers were used for the PCR. Only in-frame clones appear in the TCRdb table, and some are missing; sequencing was by immunoSEQ multiplex PCR. Among roughly 180,000 clones listed, 80% were seen once. General observations from the study: By HLA locus, TCR association rates varied in a later analysis, with DRB1 showing the most and HLA-C the fewest. In a later analysis, specific HLA alleles were associated with 15,000 to 20,000 TCR beta sequences at a 0.05 false discovery rate.

The sample comprised PBMCs. The receptor's source is a man aged 25 to 40 in good health and CMV-seropositive. This chain connects TRBV5-8 to TRBJ2-5; D is possibly TRBD1 (5 bases). CDR3 sequence (DNA): TGTGCCAGCAGCTTGGGAGGTCAGGGAAGAGAGACCCAGTACTTC. It yields the protein CASSLGGQGRETQYF.